The present entry profiles one T cell receptor (beta chain) with its context. Germline V lookup: CDR1 SGHAT, CDR2 FQDESV (reference sequence). V shed 3 bases and J shed 6 bases, with 15 bases lying between them. The CDR3 runs to 16 residues. The entry originates in a study of blood T cell repertoires in COVID-19. Whole-study context: Material from acute and convalescent COVID-19 was sourced from the United States, Italy and Spain.

Recovered participants had two consecutive negative NP/OP PCR tests, healthcare professional clearance, or symptom resolution. Original analysis: Reference gene primer amplification in the assay estimated nucleated cell counts. This table comes from immunoSEQ multiplex PCR, and its TCRdb copy is limited to in-frame clones, with some not included. D and trimming come from the DNA, and the V and J calls and clone size come from that table. The table has around 230,000 clones, about 87% seen once. This TCR derives from a woman in her 30s who had recovered from COVID-19. The chain combines TRBV11-1 with TRBJ1-6, with D uncertain. The sample taken for sequencing was PBMCs or T cells enriched from blood (not recorded which). CDR3: CASSLKSGISNSPLHF. In nucleotides, the CDR3 is TGTGCCAGCAGCTTGAAATCAGGAATATCTAATTCACCCCTCCACTTT.